The 18 T cell receptor beta chains below were found in one sample sequenced in a study of blood T cell repertoires in COVID-19. Produced via immunoSEQ multiplex PCR; TCRdb's table is partial and in-frame only. The sample yields some 97,000 clones, approximately 90% seen once. Sequencing was carried out using peripheral blood. Every receptor here comes from a man in his sixties with acute or convalescent COVID-19.

The chain employs TRBV6-5 and TRBJ1-2; 7 bases map to TRBD1. Trimming at V came to 4 bases and at J to 5 bases, leaving 7 bases not matched to a gene. CDR1 MNHEY and CDR2 SVGAGI come from the germline V gene. The CDR3 is made up of 14 amino acids. Written as DNA, the CDR3 is TGTGCCAGCAGTTCCATAGCCAGGGGGTATGGCTACACCTTC. Residues: CASSSIARGYGYTF.

This sequence joins TRBV7-9 and TRBJ1-1; 8 nucleotides line up with TRBD1. This CDR3 is 17 amino acids long. Germline V gene data show CDR1 as SEHNR and CDR2 as FQNEAQ (reference sequence). V was pared by 5 bases and J by 1 base, with 12 bases of the junction left unmatched. As DNA, the CDR3 is TGTGCCAGCAGCCGATTTACCGGGACAGGAAAGAACACTGAAGCTTTCTTT. Its translation is CASSRFTGTGKNTEAFF.

V usage is TRBV2 and J usage is TRBJ1-1; D perhaps matches TRBD1 (6 bases). Germline V gene sequence: CDR1 SNHLY, CDR2 FYNNEI. The CDR3 is 14 amino acids. Trimming stripped 5 bases from V and 4 bases from J, with 14 bases between. CDR3 sequence: CASSKGGGLTEAFF. In DNA, the CDR3 is TGTGCCAGCAGTAAGGGGGGGGGCCTCACTGAAGCTTTCTTT.

The J gene is TRBJ2-5, the V gene TRBV5-1, with 9 bases lining up with TRBD2. Looked up from germline, CDR1 is SGHRS and CDR2 is YFSETQ. CDR3 length equals 15 residues. Trimming removed 3 bases from V and 2 bases from J; junction bases left unmatched: 5. Here the CDR3 DNA reads TGCGCCAGCAGCTCCAGCGGGGGGATACAAGAGACCCAGTACTTC. Its translation is CASSSSGGIQETQYF.

The V gene is TRBV19, the J gene TRBJ2-1; TRBD2 might be the D (6 bases). Germline V gives CDR1 LNHDA, CDR2 SQIVND (reference sequence). There are 12 residues in the CDR3. V lost 5 bases and J lost 6, with 8 bases in between. For the CDR3, the DNA is TGTGCCAGTAGTCTCGGGGGCAATGAGCAGTTCTTC. Protein sequence: CASSLGGNEQFF.

As concerns this clone: Other DNA sequences in this specimen translate into the identical CDR3. The gene calls are TRBV11-2 and TRBJ2-3; D uncertain. The V gene's germline CDR1 is SGHAT and CDR2 FQNNGV. Trimming cost V 3 bases and J 1 base, with 5 bases left between them. CDR3 size: 13 residues. The CDR3 DNA sequence: TGTGCCAGCAGCTTGGCCGGCACAGATACGCAGTATTTT. Translated, it gives CASSLAGTDTQYF.

This clone has more than one count but fewer than ten. This chain uses TRBV15 with TRBJ1-5; no reliable D call. This CDR3 spans 15 amino acids. Germline CDR1 and CDR2: LNHNV and YYDKDF (reference sequence). With 2 bases removed from V and 4 bases from J, the gap between germline ends came to 12 bases. The CDR3 loop is CATSRIFQENQPQHF. The DNA for the CDR3 is TGTGCCACCAGCAGAATTTTCCAGGAAAATCAGCCCCAGCATTTT.

This clone has a handful of counts. This sequence joins TRBV3-1 (or the pseudogene TRBV3-2) and TRBJ1-6, with 9 bases matching TRBD1. Trimming cost V 5 bases and J 7 bases; bases outside gene matches: 6. This CDR3 comprises 15 residues. Germline V gene sequence: CDR1 LGHDT, CDR2 YNNKEL (reference sequence). CDR3 in DNA: TGTGCCAGCAGCGCCCGGGACAGGGCCAATTCACCCCTCCACTTT. Translation gives CASSARDRANSPLHF.

The chain has TRBV5-1 and TRBJ1-6; 7 bases line up with TRBD1. Trimming took 5 bases from V and 5 from J; bases not matched to a gene: 7. This CDR3 region has 15 residues. Per the germline V gene, CDR1 is SGHRS and CDR2 is YFSETQ. The CDR3 nucleotides are TGCGCCAGCAGTGGGGACAGCCTGAATAATTCACCCCTCCACTTT. Translation: CASSGDSLNNSPLHF.

V and J are TRBV10-3 and TRBJ1-2; 7 bases agree with TRBD1. Germline CDR1 is ENHRY and CDR2 is SYGVKD. This CDR3 spans 13 amino acids. Trimming took 6 bases from V and 3 from J; bases not matched to a gene: 4. CDR3 protein: CAIRTGTDYGYTF. CDR3 nucleotides: TGTGCCATCAGGACCGGGACAGACTATGGCTACACCTTC.

This chain connects TRBV10-3 to TRBJ2-7, with D maybe TRBD2 (5 bases). Germline loops: CDR1 ENHRY, CDR2 SYGVKD. The V and J ends lost 0 bases and 2 bases respectively, with 8 bases between them. The CDR3 spans 14 residues. The DNA of the CDR3 is TGTGCCATCAGTGAGTCGTACGGGACCTACGAGCAGTACGTC. This codes for CAISESYGTYEQYV.

The chain has TRBV18 and TRBJ1-4; the D gene is possibly TRBD1 (5 bases). The length of the CDR3 is 16 residues. Germline CDR1 is KGHSH and CDR2 is LQKENI. V was pared by 4 bases and J by 3 bases, with 15 bases between. Here the CDR3 DNA reads TGTGCCAGCTCACAAAACAGGAAATCAGCTAATGAAAAACTGTTTTTT. Its protein product is CASSQNRKSANEKLFF.

This chain uses TRBV18 with TRBJ2-3; the match to TRBD1 covers 9 bases. This CDR3 is built from 16 residues. Germline lookup yields CDR1 KGHSH and CDR2 LQKENI. The junction had 4 bases not matched to a gene; V was cut back by 0 bases and J by 3 bases. The CDR3 DNA follows: TGTGCCAGCTCACCACCCGGGACAGGGTTAACAGATACGCAGTATTTT. Amino acid sequence: CASSPPGTGLTDTQYF.

The V gene is TRBV7-2, the J gene TRBJ1-5; a weak D match, TRBD1 (6 bases). Germline V gives CDR1 SGHTA, CDR2 FQGNSA. The V gene lost 1 base and the J gene lost 2 bases, with 12 bases spanning the gap. The CDR3 loop spans 16 amino acids. CDR3 bases: TGTGCCAGCAGCTTAGGTGGGCCAGGGGGCAATCAGCCCCAGCATTTT. Translating it yields CASSLGGPGGNQPQHF.

The chain combines TRBV10-3 with TRBJ1-2; TRBD1 matches at 9 bases. V shed 6 bases and J 4 bases; nucleotides not matched to a gene: 6. Germline V gene data show CDR1 as ENHRY and CDR2 as SYGVKD. This CDR3 is 14 amino acids long. The CDR3 sequence: CAIRLDRGAYGYTF. CDR3 nucleotides: TGTGCCATCAGATTGGACAGGGGTGCCTATGGCTACACCTTC.

The chain joins TRBV19 to TRBJ2-6; D ambiguous. V lost 3 bases to trimming and J lost 0 bases, with 12 bases between them. Germline CDR1 and CDR2: LNHDA and SQIVND (reference sequence). The CDR3 covers 17 residues. This CDR3 is CASSMQDLHSGANVLTF. The CDR3 coding sequence is TGTGCCAGTAGTATGCAGGATTTACACTCTGGGGCCAACGTCCTGACTTTC. Together with reference TRBV19 and TRBJ2-6, the CDR3 gives the full variable domain: DGGITQSPKYLFRKEGQNVTLSCEQNLNHDAMYWYRQDPGQGLRLIYYSQIVNDFQKGDIAEGYSVSREKKESFPLTVTSAQKNPTAFYLCASSMQDLHSGANVLTFGAGSRLTVL.

J is TRBJ1-2 and V is TRBV3-1 (or the pseudogene TRBV3-2); 8 nucleotides line up with TRBD1. Unmatched junction bases numbered 11, after V lost 1 base and J lost 7 bases. Germline CDR1 and CDR2: LGHDT and YNNKEL (reference sequence). The CDR3 covers 16 residues. CDR3 residues: CASSQATGVVTGGYTF. The CDR3 nucleotides read TGTGCCAGCAGCCAAGCGACAGGGGTAGTAACTGGTGGCTACACCTTC.

The J gene is TRBJ2-1, the V gene TRBV5-4; weak D call: TRBD1 (5 bases). The CDR3 loop spans 16 amino acids. Trimming shortened V by 6 bases and J by 1 base, and 17 bases separated the two germline ends. Germline V CDR1 and CDR2: SGHNT, YYREEE (reference sequence). This CDR3 is CASNIQGLGSYNEQFF. DNA for the CDR3: TGTGCCAGCAACATTCAGGGTTTAGGATCCTACAATGAGCAGTTCTTC.